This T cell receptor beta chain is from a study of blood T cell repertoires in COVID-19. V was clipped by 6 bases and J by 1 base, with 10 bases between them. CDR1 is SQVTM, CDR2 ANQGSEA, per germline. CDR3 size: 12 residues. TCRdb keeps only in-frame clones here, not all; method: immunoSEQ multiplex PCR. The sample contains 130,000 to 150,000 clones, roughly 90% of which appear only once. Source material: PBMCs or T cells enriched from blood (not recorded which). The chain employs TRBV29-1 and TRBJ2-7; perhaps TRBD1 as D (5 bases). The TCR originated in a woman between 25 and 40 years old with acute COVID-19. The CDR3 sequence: CSVVQDSYEQYF. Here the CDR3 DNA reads TGCAGCGTGGTACAGGATTCCTACGAGCAGTACTTC.